The next 30 T cell receptor beta chains were all read from a single sample in a study of T cells in Graves' hyperthyroidism and ophthalmopathy. There were TCR beta CDR3 regions amplified from RNA transcripts. With the HTBI primer set, the TCR CDR3 went through a first round of RT-PCR. MiXCR, applied by TCRdb to the multiplex PCR reads, yields one record per CDR3 protein. Here the sample spans 600,000 or so distinct CDR3 sequences, more than 13% being singletons. The sample comprised blood. Receptor source: a woman younger than 35 with Graves' ophthalmopathy.

This clonotype was counted ten times or more. The chain links TRBV29-1 to TRBJ2-1, with D possibly being TRBD1 (5 bases). This CDR3 region has 14 residues. Per germline, CDR1 SQVTM and CDR2 ANQGSEA. Between the trimmed V and J ends, which lost 5 bases and 1 base, there was a span of 12 bases. The CDR3 spells CSVRQTPSYNEQFF. CDR3 sequence (DNA): TGCAGCGTTCGACAGACTCCGTCCTACAATGAGCAGTTCTTC.

In this sample, this clonotype turned up a few times. The chain recombines TRBV7-6 with TRBJ2-7; 9 bases agree with TRBD2. The germline gives CDR1 SGHVS, CDR2 FNYEAQ. The CDR3 is made up of 18 amino acids. V lost 7 bases to trimming and J lost 2 bases; unmatched junction nucleotides: 18. This CDR3 reads CASTLWLGETSGPYEQYF. The CDR3 DNA reads as TGTGCCAGCACCCTGTGGTTAGGGGAGACTAGCGGCCCCTACGAGCAGTACTTC.

The chain combines TRBV5-4 with TRBJ1-2; 9 nucleotides agree with TRBD1. Germline trimming cut 4 bases from V and 5 bases from J; bases unmatched to any gene: 6. This CDR3 spans 14 amino acids. CDR1 is SGHNT and CDR2 is YYREEE in the germline V gene (reference sequence). This chain's CDR3 is CASSANRGRYGYTF. CDR3 nucleotides: TGTGCCAGCAGCGCGAACAGGGGGCGTTATGGCTACACCTTC.

This clonotype was seen repeatedly, ten times or more. The rearrangement links TRBV6-1 to TRBJ2-1; no reliable D call. Germline CDR1 reads MNHNS; CDR2 reads SASEGT. Trimming pared 5 bases from V and 3 bases from J, leaving 14 bases between. The CDR3 extends over 15 amino acids. The CDR3 protein is CASSPTKGLYNEQFF. The DNA for the CDR3 is TGTGCCAGCAGTCCCACGAAGGGTCTCTACAATGAGCAGTTCTTC.

The sample holds many counts of this clonotype. The rearrangement uses TRBV20-1 and TRBJ1-1, with TRBD1 matching over 7 bases. Germline V gene sequence: CDR1 DFQATT, CDR2 SNEGSKA (reference sequence). V gave up 3 bases and J gave up 0 bases; unmatched junction bases: 4. The CDR3 is 14 residues long. This CDR3 is CSASRQGMNTEAFF. DNA of the CDR3: TGCAGTGCTAGCCGACAGGGCATGAACACTGAAGCTTTCTTT.

This clonotype was counted at least ten times. V usage is TRBV11-2 and J usage is TRBJ1-2; weak D call: TRBD1 (6 bases). The CDR3 consists of 12 residues. V was clipped by 3 bases and J by 6 bases, with 8 bases between them. The germline CDR1 and CDR2 sequences are SGHAT and FQNNGV. The DNA for the CDR3 is TGTGCCAGCAGCTTGCGGACAGATGGCTACACCTTC. Encoded protein: CASSLRTDGYTF.

This clonotype was seen a few times. The chain uses TRBV4-1 and TRBJ2-7, with 13 bases matching TRBD2. Germline trimming cut 6 bases from V and 2 bases from J; bases unmatched to any gene: 7. CDR1 and CDR2 (germline): MGHRA, YSYEKL. The CDR3 runs to 16 residues. The CDR3 bases are TGCGCCAGCAGACCCGTTGGGACTAGCGGGACCTACGAGCAGTACTTC. It yields the protein CASRPVGTSGTYEQYF.

This clonotype was seen many times. The chain recombines TRBV28 with TRBJ1-1; D possibly corresponds to TRBD1 (6 bases). This CDR3 is 14 amino acids long. Germline V lookup: CDR1 MDHEN, CDR2 SYDVKM. Trimming took off 7 bases at V and 5 bases at J, with 17 bases between the two ends. This CDR3 is CASNGPGDGTEAFF. In nucleotides, the CDR3 is TGTGCCAGCAATGGACCAGGGGATGGGACTGAAGCTTTCTTT.

This clonotype was counted between two and nine times. DNA of the CDR3: TGCGCCAGCAGCTTGGATGCGGGGGGCTCCTACAATGAGCAGTTCTTC. It specifies CASSLDAGGSYNEQFF. This chain connects TRBV5-1 to TRBJ2-1; 8 nucleotides agree with TRBD2. The CDR3 length is 16 residues. Germline assignment: CDR1 SGHRS and CDR2 YFSETQ. V lost 0 bases to trimming and J lost 0 bases; unmatched junction nucleotides: 2.

This chain uses TRBV30 with TRBJ2-1; D possibly uses TRBD1 or TRBD2 (5 bases each). Per the germline V gene, CDR1 is GTSNPN and CDR2 is SVGIG (reference sequence). Trimming took off 5 bases at V and 0 bases at J, with 17 bases between the two ends. This CDR3 has 16 residues. The CDR3 region has the DNA TGTGCCTGGGGTGGGACGGGGCCCTACTCCTACAATGAGCAGTTCTTC. Its translation is CAWGGTGPYSYNEQFF.

This clonotype was counted between two and nine times. The gene calls are TRBV27 and TRBJ2-7; D is ambiguous. The CDR3 has 13 amino acids. The V end was cut by 3 bases, the J end by 2 bases, with 8 bases between. Germline loops: CDR1 MNHEY, CDR2 SMNVEV (reference sequence). The CDR3 sequence: CASSFRSTYEQYF. DNA of the CDR3: TGTGCCAGCAGTTTCCGAAGCACCTACGAGCAGTACTTC.

This clonotype was observed a handful of times. The chain uses TRBV20-1 and TRBJ1-5, with D hard to call. Looked up from germline, CDR1 is DFQATT and CDR2 is SNEGSKA (reference sequence). This CDR3 has 12 residues. Trimming took off 3 bases at V and 9 bases at J, with 12 bases between the two ends. Here the CDR3 reads CSASPGGWPQHF. The CDR3, as DNA: TGCAGTGCTAGCCCCGGAGGTTGGCCCCAGCATTTT.

Many counts were recorded for this clonotype. The CDR3 spells CSARDGGEGQETQYF. For the CDR3, the DNA is TGCAGTGCTAGAGATGGGGGTGAAGGACAAGAGACCCAGTACTTC. The chain links TRBV20-1 to TRBJ2-5, with D possibly being TRBD1 or TRBD2 (5 bases each). CDR3 length: 15 amino acids. Germline CDR1 and CDR2: DFQATT and SNEGSKA (reference sequence). V gave up 0 bases and J gave up 2 bases, with 13 bases separating them.

A single count supports this clonotype. A much larger clone differs from this one at a single base, so this may be a read error. The chain uses TRBV9 and TRBJ2-7; 7 bases map to TRBD2. CDR3 length equals 17 residues. CDR1 and CDR2 (germline): SGDLS, YYNGEE. V lost 6 bases to trimming and J lost 7 bases; unmatched junction nucleotides: 22. The CDR3: CASNLAGGTNSPNEQYF. DNA of the CDR3: TGTGCCAGCAACCTCGCTGGCGGGACTAACTCCCCCAATGAGCAGTACTTC.

At least ten counts were recorded for this clonotype. In DNA form, the CDR3 reads TGTGCCAGCAGCCCAAATTCCGACCCGGGACAGCAAGAGACCCAGTACTTC. It codes for CASSPNSDPGQQETQYF. The genes are TRBV3-1 and TRBJ2-5, with TRBD1 identical over 7 bases. CDR3 size: 17 residues. Trimming cost V 4 bases and J 2 bases; bases outside gene matches: 13. Germline V lookup: CDR1 LGHDT, CDR2 YNNKEL (reference sequence).

This clonotype was detected only a few times. J is TRBJ1-5 and V is TRBV3-1, with D hard to call. CDR1 is LGHDT and CDR2 is YNNKEL in the germline V gene (reference sequence). V gave up 6 bases and J gave up 3 bases, with 9 bases separating them. This CDR3 contains 13 residues. The CDR3 loop is CASRKGYNQPQHF. The CDR3 DNA sequence: TGTGCCAGCAGGAAAGGTTACAATCAGCCCCAGCATTTT.

Many counts were recorded for this clonotype. The chain carries TRBV5-1 and TRBJ2-1; 7 bases map to TRBD2. Germline V gene sequence: CDR1 SGHRS, CDR2 YFSETQ. There are 14 residues in the CDR3. V lost 0 bases and J lost 9; bases outside the gene matches: 6. In DNA, the CDR3 is TGCGCCAGCAGCTTGGAGGTGGGAGGGGTTGAGCAGTTCTTC. Residues: CASSLEVGGVEQFF.

The V gene is TRBV11-3, the J gene TRBJ2-7; tentative D call: TRBD2 (5 bases). This CDR3 spans 14 amino acids. Germline V gene lookup returns CDR1 SGHNT and CDR2 YENEEA. The V gene lost 0 bases and the J gene lost 10 bases, with 16 bases spanning the gap. The CDR3 sequence is CASSLDRSGTRQYF. The DNA for the CDR3 is TGTGCCAGCAGCTTAGATAGGAGCGGAACGAGACAGTACTTC.

The chain uses TRBV6-1 and TRBJ2-7, with 9 bases fitting TRBD1. Trimming removed 6 bases from V and 4 bases from J; junction bases left unmatched: 7. Germline CDR1 reads MNHNS; CDR2 reads SASEGT. The CDR3 covers 14 residues. Here the CDR3 reads CASSRQGEWYEQYF. Written as DNA, the CDR3 is TGTGCCAGCAGCCGACAGGGGGAATGGTACGAGCAGTACTTC.

This clonotype was recorded many times. The rearrangement uses TRBV12-3 or TRBV12-4 and TRBJ1-4, with D perhaps TRBD1 (6 bases). Trimming removed 9 bases from V and 6 bases from J, with 23 bases in between. CDR3 length equals 16 residues. The CDR3 is CASKQGSLTGYEKLFF. The CDR3 bases are TGTGCCAGTAAACAGGGATCTTTAACGGGGTATGAAAAACTGTTTTTT.

The chain employs TRBV27 and TRBJ2-2; D might be TRBD2 (6 bases). V dropped 6 bases and J dropped 2 bases, with 10 bases sitting between them. Germline V gene data show CDR1 as MNHEY and CDR2 as SMNVEV (reference sequence). This CDR3 has 14 amino acids. The CDR3, as DNA: TGTGCCAGCAGGCGGGAATTTAACACCGGGGAGCTGTTTTTT. It translates to CASRREFNTGELFF.

This clonotype was detected many times. The V gene is TRBV12-3 or TRBV12-4, the J gene TRBJ1-2, with TRBD1 matching 7 bases. V gave up 5 bases and J gave up 3 bases; unmatched junction bases: 9. CDR3 length: 15 residues. CDR3 residues: CASSVLARGDYGYTF. CDR3 coding DNA: TGTGCCAGCAGTGTACTCGCCAGGGGGGACTATGGCTACACCTTC.

With respect to this clonotype: A much larger clone sits a single nucleotide away, making a read error possible. CDR3 loop: CASSPPGQDNTEAFF. DNA of the CDR3: TGTGCCAGCAGCCCCCCCGGGCAGGATAACACTGAAGCTTTCTTT. The chain recombines TRBV16 with TRBJ1-1, with D uncertain. Trimming shortened V by 4 bases and J by 2 bases, and 14 bases separated the two germline ends. CDR1 KGHSY and CDR2 FQNENV come from the germline V gene. The CDR3 is 15 amino acids.

Ten or more counts support this clonotype. The chain employs TRBV7-9 and TRBJ2-1; 9 bases are shared with TRBD2. V gave up 1 base and J gave up 10 bases; unmatched junction bases: 8. This CDR3 contains 15 residues. Germline V gene lookup returns CDR1 SEHNR and CDR2 FQNEAQ (reference sequence). The CDR3 loop is CASSLVSGRIIEQFF. CDR3 DNA sequence: TGTGCCAGCAGCTTAGTTAGCGGGAGAATCATCGAGCAGTTCTTC.

This clonotype has at least ten counts. This chain uses TRBV11-1 with TRBJ2-7; D tentatively reads TRBD1 or TRBD2 (5 bases each). Germline CDR1 reads SGHAT; CDR2 reads FQDESV (reference sequence). The CDR3 is 15 residues long. Trimming shortened V by 5 bases and J by 5 bases, and 19 bases separated the two germline ends. The CDR3 nucleotides read TGTGCCAGCAGCCACGTCGGGACGGCGGTCCACGAGCAGTACTTC. This encodes CASSHVGTAVHEQYF.

This clonotype has a count of ten or more. The chain has TRBV7-3 and TRBJ2-7; TRBD1 matches 8 bases. Germline V gene data show CDR1 as SGHTA and CDR2 as FQGTGA. This CDR3 has 15 residues. V dropped 1 base and J dropped 1; count of bases not matched to a gene: 3. The CDR3 is CASSLKTGESYEQYF. The CDR3 DNA is TGTGCCAGCAGCTTAAAGACAGGGGAGTCCTACGAGCAGTACTTC.

V usage is TRBV19 and J usage is TRBJ1-2; D gene unclear. Germline CDR1 and CDR2: LNHDA and SQIVND (reference sequence). Trimming removed 3 bases at V and 7 bases at J, with 12 bases between. CDR3 length: 13 amino acids. CDR3 coding DNA: TGTGCCAGTAGTATTGGGCAGCTCGCTGGCTACACCTTC. The encoded protein is CASSIGQLAGYTF.

This clonotype has only a few counts. J is TRBJ1-3 and V is TRBV19; 8 positions agree with TRBD1. This CDR3 has 16 residues. Germline V gene lookup returns CDR1 LNHDA and CDR2 SQIVND (reference sequence). V was pared by 6 bases and J by 1 base, with 8 bases of the junction left unmatched. CDR3 loop: CASSDQGQASGNTIYF. In DNA, the CDR3 is TGTGCCAGTAGCGATCAGGGACAGGCTTCTGGAAACACCATATATTTT.

This clonotype showed up many times. V gene TRBV7-2 combines with J gene TRBJ2-7, with TRBD1 identical over 9 bases. Germline-derived CDR1 and CDR2 are SGHTA and FQGNSA. V shed 1 base, J shed 2 bases, and the junction held 6 bases outside the gene matches. The CDR3 has 16 amino acids. The CDR3 loop is CASSLEPGTGTYEQYF. The CDR3 DNA reads TGTGCCAGCAGCTTAGAACCCGGGACAGGGACCTACGAGCAGTACTTC. The full variable domain, its missing parts supplied by reference TRBV7-2 and TRBJ2-7, is GAGVSQSPSNKVTEKGKDVELRCDPISGHTALYWYRQSLGQGLEFLIYFQGNSAPDKSGLPSDRFSAERTGGSVSTLTIQRTQQEDSAVYLCASSLEPGTGTYEQYFGPGTRLTVT.

The chain recombines TRBV7-9 with TRBJ2-2, with D perhaps TRBD1 or TRBD2 (5 bases each). This CDR3 has 15 residues. The germline V and J ends were trimmed by 5 bases and 1 base, with 11 bases remaining between them. From germline, CDR1 is SEHNR and CDR2 FQNEAQ (reference sequence). CDR3 in amino acids: CASSPRGVNTGELFF. The CDR3 DNA reads TGTGCCAGCAGCCCCCGAGGGGTGAACACCGGGGAGCTGTTTTTT.